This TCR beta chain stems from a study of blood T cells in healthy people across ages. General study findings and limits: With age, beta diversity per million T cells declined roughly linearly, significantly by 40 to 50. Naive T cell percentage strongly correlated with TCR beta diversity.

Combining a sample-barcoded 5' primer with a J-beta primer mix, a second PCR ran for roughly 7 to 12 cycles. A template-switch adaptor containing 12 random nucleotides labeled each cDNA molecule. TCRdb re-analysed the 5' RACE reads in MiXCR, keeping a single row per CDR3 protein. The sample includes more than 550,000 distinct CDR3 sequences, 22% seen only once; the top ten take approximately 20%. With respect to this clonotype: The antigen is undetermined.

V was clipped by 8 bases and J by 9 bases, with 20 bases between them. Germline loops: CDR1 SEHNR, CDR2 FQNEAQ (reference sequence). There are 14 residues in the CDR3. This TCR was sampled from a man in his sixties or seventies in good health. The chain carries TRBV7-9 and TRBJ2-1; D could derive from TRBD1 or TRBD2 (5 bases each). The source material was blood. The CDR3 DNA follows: TGTGCCAGCCTCCGGGACCTCCAAGGGAGTGAGCAGTTCTTC. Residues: CASLRDLQGSEQFF.